The sequence of this TCR beta chain was determined in a study of blood T cell repertoires in COVID-19. Study information: Acute and convalescent COVID-19 samples came from the United States, Italy and Spain.

The assay was immunoSEQ multiplex PCR, and TCRdb's table has in-frame clones only and misses some. The sample includes roughly 360,000 clones, roughly 88% of them seen just once. The CDR3 is 16 amino acids. This TCR derives from a woman aged 30 to 39 with acute COVID-19. The sample consisted of PBMCs or T cells enriched from blood (not recorded which). V gene TRBV21-1 combines with J gene TRBJ1-1; no DNA check was done on the table's D call, TRBD1. TRBV21-1 is labeled a pseudogene. This CDR3 reads CASSKDGDRLEGLAFF. CDR3 in DNA: TGTGCCAGCAGCAAAGACGGGGACAGGCTAGAGGGATTAGCTTTCTTT.